Shown below are 30 T cell receptor beta chains from a single sample sequenced in a study of human T cells and chemical hapten exposure. Noted time point: patch test 2, 6 weeks after DPC sensitization. Treatment: therapeutic diphenylcyclopropenone sensitization with weekly scalp DPC. TCRdb independently ran MiXCR on the RACE reads; one entry per CDR3 protein. The data hold around 75,000 distinct CDR3 sequences, with 10% observed a single time. This sample comprised whole blood, obtained in connection with sensitization to the hapten diphenylcyclopropenone (DPC). The origin of the receptors is a woman between 45 and 65 years old with alopecia areata. Some clones in this sample may be carry-over from other donors' samples.

This clonotype was counted many times. The V gene is TRBV20-1, the J gene TRBJ1-1; D remains ambiguous. V was clipped by 3 bases and J by 0 bases, with 14 bases between them. From germline, CDR1 is DFQATT and CDR2 SNEGSKA (reference sequence). The CDR3 covers 15 residues. In DNA, the CDR3 is TGCAGTGCTAGGGATCCAAAATCTATGAACACTGAAGCTTTCTTT. Translated: CSARDPKSMNTEAFF.

This clonotype has just a few counts. The chain links TRBV5-1 to TRBJ2-3; 10 nucleotides agree with TRBD2. Germline assignment: CDR1 SGHRS and CDR2 YFSETQ. The V gene end was trimmed by 0 bases and the J gene end by 2 bases; junction bases not matched to a gene: 3. The CDR3 covers 16 residues. CDR3 in amino acids: CASSLGSGRATDTQYF. CDR3 DNA sequence: TGCGCCAGCAGCTTGGGGAGCGGGAGGGCCACAGATACGCAGTATTTT.

This clonotype was recorded many times. This chain connects TRBV7-2 to TRBJ1-1; no firm D call. The CDR3 runs to 13 residues. Trimming removed 1 base at V and 1 base at J, with 4 bases between. Germline V gene data show CDR1 as SGHTA and CDR2 as FQGNSA. The CDR3 sequence: CASSLGRNTEAFF. The CDR3 bases are TGTGCCAGCAGCTTAGGCAGGAACACTGAAGCTTTCTTT.

This clonotype was counted only a few times. The genes are TRBV5-1 and TRBJ2-7; 9 bases map to TRBD2. In germline, CDR1 is SGHRS, CDR2 YFSETQ. J lost 2 bases, V lost 0 bases, and 6 bases had no gene match. The CDR3 totals 16 residues. In DNA, the CDR3 is TGCGCCAGCAGCTTGGCGGCTAGCGGGGATACCTACGAGCAGTACTTC. This translates into CASSLAASGDTYEQYF.

This clonotype appeared many times. The chain couples TRBV2 to TRBJ2-5; TRBD1 might be the D (6 bases). This CDR3 has 15 amino acids. Germline V gene lookup returns CDR1 SNHLY and CDR2 FYNNEI. V lost 6 bases and J 2 bases, leaving 16 bases between the germline ends. CDR3 amino acids: CASSIFQGQQETQYF. In nucleotides, the CDR3 is TGTGCCAGCAGCATATTCCAGGGGCAGCAAGAGACCCAGTACTTC.

This clonotype was recorded at least ten times. The CDR3: CSASQGRSNEKLFF. CDR3 bases: TGCAGTGCTAGCCAGGGGAGATCTAATGAAAAACTGTTTTTT. The V and J genes are TRBV20-1 and TRBJ1-4, with D maybe TRBD1 (6 bases). V gave up 3 bases and J gave up 3 bases, with 11 bases separating them. The CDR3 consists of 14 residues. Germline V gives CDR1 DFQATT, CDR2 SNEGSKA (reference sequence).

Only a few counts were recorded for this clonotype. This chain links TRBV12-2 with TRBJ2-1; TRBD2 reflects the table's D call only, with no check against the DNA. TRBV12-2 constitutes a pseudogene. This CDR3 contains 17 residues. The chain's CDR3 is CASRLRLGLAGYNEQFF. The CDR3 region has the DNA TGTGCAAGTCGCTTAAGGCTGGGACTAGCGGGGTACAATGAGCAGTTCTTC.

This clonotype showed up many times. The gene calls are TRBV12-3 or TRBV12-4 and TRBJ1-5; 7 bases are a match to TRBD1. The CDR3 is 14 residues long. V lost 5 bases and J lost 1; bases outside the gene matches: 2. The CDR3 nucleotides read TGTGCCAGCAGTACACAGGGGAGCAATCAGCCCCAGCATTTT. Translation gives CASSTQGSNQPQHF.

V usage is TRBV29-1 and J usage is TRBJ2-6; TRBD1 aligns across 8 bases. The V gene end was trimmed by 7 bases and the J gene end by 5 bases; junction bases not matched to a gene: 16. This CDR3 has 17 amino acids. Germline CDR1 is SQVTM and CDR2 is ANQGSEA. The chain's CDR3 is CSAADRGEPPWANVLTF. The CDR3 DNA reads TGCAGCGCCGCCGACAGGGGCGAACCCCCCTGGGCCAACGTCCTGACTTTC.

To note about this clonotype: The conserved final phenylalanine or tryptophan is absent from the CDR3, which likely points to a read error. The gene calls are TRBV6-6 and TRBJ2-1; D assignment may be TRBD1 or TRBD2 (6 bases each). From germline, CDR1 is MNHNY and CDR2 SVGAGI (reference sequence). CDR3 length: 17 residues. V lost 5 bases to trimming and J lost 1 base, with 18 bases between them. The CDR3 DNA reads as TGTGCCAGCAGTGGGGGCCCGGGGACTCCTTCCTACAATGAGCAGTTCTAC. Translating it yields CASSGGPGTPSYNEQFY.

This clonotype was counted at least ten times. The V call is TRBV6-1, the J call TRBJ1-2; D may be TRBD1 (5 bases). The CDR3 sequence is 11 residues long. The germline V gene has CDR1 MNHNS and CDR2 SASEGT. Trimming left V 6 bases short and J 14 bases short, with 16 bases between. This chain's CDR3 is CASRGSGTKTF. CDR3 nucleotides: TGTGCCAGCAGGGGAAGCGGGACTAAGACCTTC.

The chain links TRBV20-1 to TRBJ1-1; D gene ambiguous. Germline V gives CDR1 DFQATT, CDR2 SNEGSKA (reference sequence). Deletions cut 4 bases from V and 5 bases from J, with 20 bases between. CDR3 size: 15 residues. CDR3 loop: CSAIVGWQSMTEAFF. The DNA for the CDR3 is TGCAGTGCTATAGTGGGCTGGCAAAGTATGACTGAAGCTTTCTTT.

This clonotype was counted many times. The chain uses TRBV18 and TRBJ2-7; a possible D gene is TRBD1 (6 bases). Trimming took off 6 bases at V and 3 bases at J, with 9 bases between the two ends. This CDR3 comprises 12 residues. Germline assignment: CDR1 KGHSH and CDR2 LQKENI. The CDR3 sequence is CASSPTGYEQYF. The CDR3 bases are TGTGCCAGCTCGCCGACAGGCTACGAGCAGTACTTC.

This clonotype was counted only a few times. V and J are TRBV20-1 and TRBJ2-3; 12 bases map to TRBD2. Trimming took 7 bases from V and 2 from J; bases not matched to a gene: 16. This CDR3 is built from 18 residues. Germline V gives CDR1 DFQATT, CDR2 SNEGSKA (reference sequence). The CDR3 reads CSVPAPSGRAVVTDTQYF. The DNA for the CDR3 is TGCAGTGTCCCAGCCCCTAGCGGGAGGGCCGTGGTCACAGATACGCAGTATTTT.

This clonotype has just a few counts. CDR3 region: CASSPRGRGADTQYF. In nucleotides, the CDR3 is TGTGCCAGCAGCCCGCGAGGACGGGGGGCAGATACGCAGTATTTT. The rearrangement links TRBV13 to TRBJ2-3; 7 bases map to TRBD2. Germline loops: CDR1 PRHDT, CDR2 FYEKMQ (reference sequence). Germline trimming cut 5 bases from V and 4 bases from J; bases unmatched to any gene: 9. CDR3 length equals 15 residues.

There are many counts of this clonotype. The gene calls are TRBV29-1 and TRBJ1-5, with D perhaps TRBD1 (6 bases). CDR1 and CDR2 from the germline V gene are SQVTM and ANQGSEA. The CDR3 runs 13 residues. V lost 5 bases to trimming and J lost 3 bases, with 11 bases between them. Here the CDR3 reads CSVRDNHNQPQHF. For the CDR3, the DNA is TGCAGCGTTCGGGACAACCACAATCAGCCCCAGCATTTT.

This clonotype was observed many times. The chain has TRBV6-2 or TRBV6-3 and TRBJ2-7, with a tentative D call TRBD2 (5 bases). The ends were cut back, 6 bases at V and 4 bases at J, with 25 bases in the middle. The CDR3 has 17 residues. Germline CDR1 MNHEY, CDR2 SVGEGT. CDR3 amino acids: CASRPKGPRTFTYEQYF. CDR3 coding DNA: TGTGCCAGCAGACCGAAAGGGCCTCGGACTTTCACATACGAGCAGTACTTC.

This clonotype was detected a few times. This chain joins TRBV27 and TRBJ1-1, with 7 bases lining up with TRBD1. The CDR3 totals 15 residues. The trim removed 5 bases at V and 4 bases at J, leaving 10 bases unmatched. The germline CDR1 and CDR2 sequences are MNHEY and SMNVEV (reference sequence). The CDR3 loop reads CASSTTGAGGTEAFF. As DNA, the CDR3 is TGTGCCAGCAGTACTACAGGGGCTGGGGGCACTGAAGCTTTCTTT.

This clonotype was counted at least ten times. The chain joins TRBV10-2 to TRBJ1-6; D remains ambiguous. Germline V gives CDR1 WSHSY, CDR2 SAAADI. This CDR3 is built from 15 residues. V was pared by 0 bases and J by 7 bases, with 10 bases between. CDR3 amino acids: CASSESQRRNSPLHF. CDR3 nucleotide sequence: TGCGCCAGCAGTGAGTCGCAACGGAGAAATTCACCCCTCCACTTT.

Note on this clonotype: A clone one base away is much larger, so this may be a read error. The chain employs TRBV6-6 and TRBJ1-4, with D uncertain. The germline V gene encodes CDR1 MNHNY and CDR2 SVGAGI (reference sequence). There are 14 residues in the CDR3. V gave up 10 bases and J gave up 8 bases, with 20 bases separating them. CDR3 loop: CATHRSLGGEKLFF. CDR3 in DNA: TGTGCCACCCATAGGAGCCTGGGTGGGGAAAAACTGTTTTTT.

This clonotype occurred a few times. The chain has TRBV18 and TRBJ2-7, with 7 bases matching TRBD2. V was clipped by 3 bases and J by 7 bases; unmatched bases: 9. Germline V gives CDR1 KGHSH, CDR2 LQKENI. The CDR3 is 14 residues long. The CDR3, as DNA: TGTGCCAGCTCACCCATTGGGAGGGCCGAGGAGCAGTACTTC. This codes for CASSPIGRAEEQYF.

The table lists this clonotype with many counts. In DNA, the CDR3 is TGTGCCAGCAGCAGAGCCGGGACAGAAAATCAGCCCCAGCATTTT. Protein product: CASSRAGTENQPQHF. The chain links TRBV11-2 to TRBJ1-5; 7 bases agree with TRBD1. V was pared by 5 bases and J by 4 bases, with 8 bases of the junction left unmatched. The CDR3 contains 15 residues. Germline V gene data show CDR1 as SGHAT and CDR2 as FQNNGV.

CDR3 in DNA: TGTGCCAGACAACCGGGACAGGGCTATGGCTACACCTTC. Its protein is CARQPGQGYGYTF. This chain connects TRBV2 to TRBJ1-2, with 9 bases lining up with TRBD1. Trimming at V came to 9 bases and at J to 4 bases, leaving 6 bases not matched to a gene. The germline gives CDR1 SNHLY, CDR2 FYNNEI. The CDR3 extends over 13 amino acids.

This clonotype showed up just a few times. The J gene is TRBJ2-3, the V gene TRBV3-1; D gene uncertain. Germline CDR1 reads LGHDT; CDR2 reads YNNKEL (reference sequence). Trimming cost V 1 base and J 2 bases, with 4 bases left between them. CDR3 length: 13 residues. CDR3 sequence: CASSQVLTDTQYF. CDR3 bases: TGTGCCAGCAGCCAAGTTCTCACAGATACGCAGTATTTT.

Notes on this clonotype: A clone one base away is much larger, so this may be a read error. The V and J genes are TRBV12-3 or TRBV12-4 and TRBJ1-4, with a possible D match to TRBD1 (6 bases). V lost 6 bases and J 7 bases, leaving 18 bases between the germline ends. The CDR3 is 15 residues long. The CDR3 loop is CASSRLGGLSEKLFF. CDR3 nucleotides: TGTGCCAGCAGCCGGTTAGGGGGGCTTAGTGAAAAACTGTTTTTT.

This clonotype has only one observation. The gene calls are TRBV28 and TRBJ2-6; TRBD1 matches 7 bases. Germline values: CDR1 MDHEN, CDR2 SYDVKM. J gave up 2 bases and V 6 bases, and 4 bases lay outside the gene matches. CDR3 length: 15 residues. CDR3 region: CASSKTGAGANVLTF. CDR3 in DNA: TGTGCCAGCAGCAAAACAGGGGCTGGGGCCAACGTCCTGACTTTC.

This CDR3 reads CSVNRAVGTEAFF. Here the CDR3 DNA reads TGCAGCGTGAACAGGGCGGTAGGGACTGAAGCTTTCTTT. This chain links TRBV29-1 with TRBJ1-1; a weak D match, TRBD1 (6 bases). CDR3 length: 13 residues. The germline CDR1 and CDR2 sequences are SQVTM and ANQGSEA. Trimming removed 6 bases from V and 5 bases from J, with 16 bases in between.

As DNA, the CDR3 is TGTGCCAGCAGTCAGGGACTAGCGGGAGGTTCCGAGCAGTTCTTC. Amino acids: CASSQGLAGGSEQFF. V gene TRBV12-3 or TRBV12-4 combines with J gene TRBJ2-1; 15 bases agree with TRBD2. Germline trimming cut 5 bases from V and 10 bases from J; bases unmatched to any gene: 6. CDR3 length equals 15 residues.

This clonotype was detected only a few times. The rearrangement joins TRBV3-1 to TRBJ2-1; TRBD2 matches at 7 bases. Germline CDR1 LGHDT, CDR2 YNNKEL (reference sequence). After removal of 4 bases from V and 7 bases from J, the junction contained 13 bases not matched to a gene. This CDR3 spans 16 amino acids. The CDR3 DNA is TGTGCCAGCAGCCGATTGGGGCGGGAGTTTGGTAATGAGCAGTTCTTC. Protein sequence: CASSRLGREFGNEQFF.

This clonotype was detected many times. This sequence joins TRBV27 and TRBJ1-2; 12 nucleotides line up with TRBD1. The germline V gene has CDR1 MNHEY and CDR2 SMNVEV (reference sequence). There are 14 residues in the CDR3. Germline trimming cut 7 bases from V and 6 bases from J; bases unmatched to any gene: 6. The CDR3 reads CASTPGTGGHGYTF. The CDR3, as DNA: TGTGCCAGCACCCCCGGGACAGGGGGCCATGGCTACACCTTC.